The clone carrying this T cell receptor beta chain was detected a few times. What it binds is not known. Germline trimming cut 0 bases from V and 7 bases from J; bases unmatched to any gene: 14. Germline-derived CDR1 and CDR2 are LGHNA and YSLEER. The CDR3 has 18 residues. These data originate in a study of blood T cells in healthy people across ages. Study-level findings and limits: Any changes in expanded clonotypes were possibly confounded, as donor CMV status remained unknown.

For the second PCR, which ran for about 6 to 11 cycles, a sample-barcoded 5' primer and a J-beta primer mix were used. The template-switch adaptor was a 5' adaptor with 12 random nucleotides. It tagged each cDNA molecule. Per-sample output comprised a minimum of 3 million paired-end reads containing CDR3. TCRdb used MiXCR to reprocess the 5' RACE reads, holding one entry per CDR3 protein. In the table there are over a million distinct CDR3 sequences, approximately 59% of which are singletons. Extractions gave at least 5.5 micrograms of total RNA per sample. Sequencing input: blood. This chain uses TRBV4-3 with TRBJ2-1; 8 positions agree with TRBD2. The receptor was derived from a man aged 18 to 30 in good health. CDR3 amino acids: CASSQDGLRGGHWNEQFF. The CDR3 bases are TGCGCCAGCAGCCAAGACGGGTTACGGGGGGGCCATTGGAATGAGCAGTTCTTC.